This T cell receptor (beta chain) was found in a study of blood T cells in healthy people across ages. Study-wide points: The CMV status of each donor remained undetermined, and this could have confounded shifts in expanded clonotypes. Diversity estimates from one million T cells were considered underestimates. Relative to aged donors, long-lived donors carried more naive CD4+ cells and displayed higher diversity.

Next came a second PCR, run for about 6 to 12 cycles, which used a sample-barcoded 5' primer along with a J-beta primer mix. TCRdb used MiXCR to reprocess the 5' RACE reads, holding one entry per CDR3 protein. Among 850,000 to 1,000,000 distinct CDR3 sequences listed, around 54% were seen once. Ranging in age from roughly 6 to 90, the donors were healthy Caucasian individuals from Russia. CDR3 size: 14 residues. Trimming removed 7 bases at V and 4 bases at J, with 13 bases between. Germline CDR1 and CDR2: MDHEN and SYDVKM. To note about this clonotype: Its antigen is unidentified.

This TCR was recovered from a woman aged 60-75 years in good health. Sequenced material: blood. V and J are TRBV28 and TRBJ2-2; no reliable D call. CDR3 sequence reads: CASIGGARTGELFF. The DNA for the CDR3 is TGTGCCAGCATTGGCGGAGCTCGCACCGGGGAGCTGTTTTTT.